Sequencing of this T cell receptor beta chain was carried out in a study of T cells in Graves' hyperthyroidism and ophthalmopathy. Broader study findings: Ophthalmopathy and stable hyperthyroidism were told apart by a 13 V-J model.

This clonotype was picked up many times. The antigen is undetermined. What was amplified from RNA transcripts were TCR beta CDR3 regions. An initial round of RT-PCR targeting the TCR CDR3 relied on the HTBI primer set. In TCRdb, the multiplex PCR reads were re-called with MiXCR into one record per CDR3 protein. The sample consists of roughly 250,000 distinct CDR3 sequences, roughly 22% of them appearing once. Disease lasting under 3 months, a NOSPECS grade of at least 4, and a Clinical Activity Score of at least 3 were features of the ophthalmopathy patients. Clinical symptoms, serum thyroxine, TRAb, thyroid ultrasound and orbital computed tomography established diagnosis. Germline loops: CDR1 MDHEN, CDR2 SYDVKM. This CDR3 comprises 13 residues. J gave up 2 bases and V 8 bases, and 5 bases lay outside the gene matches.

This chain links TRBV28 with TRBJ1-2; 7 bases map to TRBD1. Material: blood. This TCR derives from a man aged 25 to 40 with Graves' ophthalmopathy. The CDR3 nucleotides are TGTGCCAGCGGGACAGCGTGGAACTATGGCTACACCTTC. Translated: CASGTAWNYGYTF.